The 26 T cell receptor beta chains given below trace back to one sample, sequenced in a study of blood T cell repertoires in COVID-19. Here immunoSEQ multiplex PCR was the method, and the copy in TCRdb shows in-frame clones only, minus some. Of approximately 140,000 clones detected, about 80% appear once; the ten largest clones hold 3.9%. The material sequenced was PBMCs or T cells enriched from blood (not recorded which). The receptor source for this set is a man between 50 and 59 years old in a cohort exposed to, infected with or recovered from COVID-19 (not recorded which).

The chain employs TRBV28 and TRBJ1-2; tentatively, D is TRBD1 (5 bases). V was pared by 6 bases and J by 8 bases, with 16 bases between. There are 13 residues in the CDR3. CDR1 is MDHEN, CDR2 SYDVKM, per germline. The DNA for the CDR3 is TGTGCCAGCAGCTTACCAGGGAAGGGAGGCTACACCTTC. This translates into CASSLPGKGGYTF.

The chain couples TRBV4-3 to TRBJ1-2; 10 bases fit TRBD1. V was pared by 4 bases and J by 1 base, with 12 bases of the junction left unmatched. Germline V gene data show CDR1 as LGHNA and CDR2 as YSLEER. There are 18 residues in the CDR3. CDR3 region: CASSPRPPGQGINYGYTF. The DNA of the CDR3 is TGCGCCAGCAGCCCCAGACCCCCGGGACAGGGGATTAACTATGGCTACACCTTC.

This clone was seen only once. This chain links TRBV5-4 with TRBJ1-2; 10 nucleotides match TRBD1. V lost 3 bases, J lost 8 bases, and 7 bases stayed unmatched. The germline V gene encodes CDR1 SGHNT and CDR2 YYREEE (reference sequence). This CDR3 spans 14 amino acids. DNA for the CDR3: TGTGCCAGCAGCTCGGGACAGGGGTTGGGCGGCTACACCTTC. Translating gives CASSSGQGLGGYTF.

This rearrangement joins TRBV19 to TRBJ2-1; a weak D match, TRBD2 (6 bases). The CDR3 contains 17 residues. Germline assignment: CDR1 LNHDA and CDR2 SQIVND (reference sequence). Trimming cost V 0 bases and J 4 bases, with 16 bases left between them. The CDR3 spells CASSIDAGGSYYNEQFF. CDR3 DNA sequence: TGTGCCAGTAGTATAGATGCTGGGGGGTCGTATTACAATGAGCAGTTCTTC. The variable domain in full, with the rest retrieved from reference TRBV19 and TRBJ2-1, is DGGITQSPKYLFRKEGQNVTLSCEQNLNHDAMYWYRQDPGQGLRLIYYSQIVNDFQKGDIAEGYSVSREKKESFPLTVTSAQKNPTAFYLCASSIDAGGSYYNEQFFGPGTRLTVL.

In this sample, this clone turned up once. V usage is TRBV19 and J usage is TRBJ1-5; D gene uncertain. The germline gives CDR1 LNHDA, CDR2 SQIVND (reference sequence). V gave up 0 bases and J gave up 5 bases, with 5 bases separating them. The CDR3 sequence is 13 residues long. In DNA, the CDR3 is TGTGCCAGTAGTATAGACAGCGATCAGCCCCAGCATTTT. Encoded protein: CASSIDSDQPQHF.

The CDR3: CASSQGDRGEQYF. In nucleotides, the CDR3 is TGTGCCAGCAGCCAAGGAGATAGGGGCGAGCAGTACTTC. The chain links TRBV4-2 to TRBJ2-7; TRBD1 might be the D (5 bases). CDR1 and CDR2 from the germline V gene are LGHNA and YNFKEQ. The CDR3 runs 13 residues. V dropped 1 base and J dropped 6 bases, with 10 bases sitting between them.

The chain links TRBV6-2 or TRBV6-3 to TRBJ1-1; D is possibly TRBD1 (5 bases). The CDR3 is made up of 14 amino acids. V shed 5 bases and J shed 3 bases, with 13 bases lying between them. CDR1 MNHEY and CDR2 SVGEGT come from the germline V gene. CDR3 in amino acids: CASSLPAGDTEAFF. DNA of the CDR3: TGTGCCAGCAGTCTCCCGGCGGGGGACACTGAAGCTTTCTTT.

The rearrangement uses TRBV19 and TRBJ1-5; the match to TRBD1 covers 7 bases. The CDR3 consists of 13 residues. Unmatched junction bases numbered 3, after V lost 6 bases and J lost 4 bases. Germline CDR1 LNHDA, CDR2 SQIVND (reference sequence). The CDR3 sequence: CASRSQGNQPQHF. In DNA form, the CDR3 reads TGTGCCAGTAGGTCACAGGGGAATCAGCCCCAGCATTTT.

This rearrangement joins TRBV9 to TRBJ2-3; D is unresolved. CDR3 size: 14 residues. Trimming stripped 0 bases from V and 2 bases from J, with 7 bases between. Germline V lookup: CDR1 SGDLS, CDR2 YYNGEE. DNA of the CDR3: TGTGCCAGCAGCGTAGGAGGATACACAGATACGCAGTATTTT. This gives the protein CASSVGGYTDTQYF.

V is TRBV3-1 (or the pseudogene TRBV3-2) and J is TRBJ2-6; 8 bases map to TRBD1. The CDR3 sequence is 17 residues long. Trimming cost V 4 bases and J 0 bases; bases outside gene matches: 5. The germline CDR1 and CDR2 sequences are LGHDT and YNNKEL (reference sequence). The CDR3 sequence: CASSLSQGASGANVLTF. DNA for the CDR3: TGTGCCAGCAGCCTAAGCCAGGGGGCCTCTGGGGCCAACGTCCTGACTTTC.

Points on this clone: The sample carries other DNA sequences with the same CDR3. The rearrangement joins TRBV10-3 to TRBJ2-7; 7 bases agree with TRBD1. Germline V gene lookup returns CDR1 ENHRY and CDR2 SYGVKD. Trimming removed 6 bases from V and 4 bases from J; junction bases left unmatched: 6. The CDR3 loop spans 13 amino acids. The CDR3 protein is CAIRGDSPYEQYF. The CDR3 nucleotides are TGTGCCATCAGGGGGGACAGTCCATACGAGCAGTACTTC.

The chain combines TRBV25-1 with TRBJ1-2; D is possibly TRBD1 (5 bases). Trimming cost V 3 bases and J 3 bases, with 17 bases left between them. This CDR3 is 16 amino acids long. CDR1 MGHDK and CDR2 SYGVNS come from the germline V gene. The CDR3 sequence: CASSDSLWQGDYGYTF. The CDR3 nucleotides are TGTGCCAGCAGTGACAGCTTATGGCAGGGCGACTATGGCTACACCTTC.

The CDR3 loop reads CASSLAQGPYYEQYF. CDR3 coding DNA: TGTGCCAGCAGCTTAGCGCAGGGGCCGTACTACGAGCAGTACTTC. The V call is TRBV11-1, the J call TRBJ2-7, with D perhaps matching TRBD1 (6 bases). The CDR3 is 15 amino acids. Per germline, CDR1 SGHAT and CDR2 FQDESV (reference sequence). V gave up 0 bases and J gave up 3 bases, with 12 bases separating them.

The count of this clone is one. The gene calls are TRBV4-1 and TRBJ2-3; a weak D match, TRBD2 (5 bases). The germline V and J ends were trimmed by 1 base and 2 bases, with 13 bases remaining between them. CDR3 length: 16 residues. Germline V gene data show CDR1 as MGHRA and CDR2 as YSYEKL. The CDR3 DNA reads as TGCGCCAGCAGCCAAGCGGGGAGACGTCCCACAGATACGCAGTATTTT. The encoded protein is CASSQAGRRPTDTQYF.

The chain has TRBV29-1 and TRBJ2-3; D may be TRBD2 (5 bases). Trimming removed 4 bases from V and 4 bases from J, with 12 bases in between. Germline V gene data show CDR1 as SQVTM and CDR2 as ANQGSEA. This CDR3 is built from 13 residues. The CDR3 DNA sequence: TGCAGCGTTGGAGGCGGGTGGCCAGATACGCAGTATTTT. Protein sequence: CSVGGGWPDTQYF.

This clone was seen more than once but under ten times. The chain combines TRBV19 with TRBJ1-2; 9 bases are shared with TRBD1. The CDR3 contains 17 residues. The V gene end was trimmed by 7 bases and the J gene end by 2 bases; junction bases not matched to a gene: 14. The germline gives CDR1 LNHDA, CDR2 SQIVND (reference sequence). The CDR3 bases are TGTGCCAGTACCCCACACTCCCGGACAGGGGAGAACTATGGCTACACCTTC. It codes for CASTPHSRTGENYGYTF.

The V and J genes are TRBV3-1 (or the pseudogene TRBV3-2) and TRBJ1-4; unclear D gene. Germline-derived CDR1 and CDR2 are LGHDT and YNNKEL (reference sequence). Trimming pared 1 base from V and 3 bases from J, leaving 9 bases between. The CDR3 is 15 amino acids. CDR3 sequence (DNA): TGTGCCAGCAGCCAAGGGCCGGGATCTAATGAAAAACTGTTTTTT. It encodes CASSQGPGSNEKLFF.

V and J are TRBV18 and TRBJ2-3; D not certain. The CDR3 is made up of 13 amino acids. Deletions cut 5 bases from V and 4 bases from J, with 10 bases between. The germline CDR1 and CDR2 sequences are KGHSH and LQKENI. CDR3 residues: CASSGLIADTQYF. In DNA, the CDR3 is TGTGCCAGCTCAGGCTTAATCGCAGATACGCAGTATTTT.

This clone was recorded only once. The chain has TRBV12-5 and TRBJ2-7; no firm D call. The CDR3 sequence is 14 residues long. V lost 0 bases and J 2 bases, leaving 8 bases between the germline ends. Per germline, CDR1 LGHNT and CDR2 FRNRAP. DNA of the CDR3: TGTGCTAGTGGTTTGGTAATGGTAGCCTACGAGCAGTACTTC. Its protein is CASGLVMVAYEQYF. The whole variable domain, remainder taken from reference TRBV12-5 and TRBJ2-7, is DARVTQTPRHKVTEMGQEVTMRCQPILGHNTVFWYRQTMMQGLELLAYFRNRAPLDDSGMPKDRFSAEMPDATLATLKIQPSEPRDSAVYFCASGLVMVAYEQYFGPGTRLTVT.

The chain uses TRBV28 and TRBJ2-1; 9 nucleotides align to TRBD2. Trimming took 5 bases from V and 3 from J; bases not matched to a gene: 5. This CDR3 has 15 residues. From germline, CDR1 is MDHEN and CDR2 SYDVKM. CDR3 nucleotide sequence: TGTGCCAGCAGTCTCGGGACTAGCAGCTACAATGAGCAGTTCTTC. Translation: CASSLGTSSYNEQFF.

The chain has TRBV5-1 and TRBJ2-7, with TRBD1 matching 9 bases. Germline values: CDR1 SGHRS, CDR2 YFSETQ. V dropped 3 bases and J dropped 3; count of bases not matched to a gene: 4. This CDR3 contains 14 residues. Here the CDR3 reads CASSSWTGDYEQYF. In nucleotides, the CDR3 is TGCGCCAGCAGCTCATGGACAGGGGACTACGAGCAGTACTTC.

The chain links TRBV5-6 to TRBJ2-1; D gene ambiguous. The germline gives CDR1 SGHDT, CDR2 YYEEEE. The V end was cut by 1 base, the J end by 2 bases, with 10 bases between. The CDR3 is 15 amino acids. The CDR3 sequence is CASSLRSAPYNEQFF. CDR3 DNA: TGTGCCAGCAGCTTGCGGAGCGCCCCCTACAATGAGCAGTTCTTC.

The rearrangement joins TRBV12-3 or TRBV12-4 to TRBJ1-2; D is perhaps TRBD1 (5 bases). Trimming removed 6 bases from V and 6 bases from J, with 14 bases in between. CDR3 length: 13 amino acids. The CDR3 DNA reads as TGTGCCAGCAGGTCCTCGGGGGAGGATGGCTACACCTTC. Its protein is CASRSSGEDGYTF.

This clone came up once. V is TRBV29-1 and J is TRBJ2-1, with 9 positions matching TRBD2. Trimming took 3 bases from V and 3 from J; bases not matched to a gene: 9. Germline CDR1 SQVTM, CDR2 ANQGSEA. CDR3 length: 16 amino acids. DNA for the CDR3: TGCAGCGTTGATATTAATAGCGGGAGAAACTACAATGAGCAGTTCTTC. This translates into CSVDINSGRNYNEQFF.

J is TRBJ2-1 and V is TRBV10-3; 10 positions match TRBD2. From germline, CDR1 is ENHRY and CDR2 SYGVKD. Losses at the gene ends were 4 bases for V and 13 bases for J; bases not matched to a gene: 10. The CDR3 contains 14 residues. The CDR3 protein is CAISARTSGGGQFF. CDR3 bases: TGTGCCATCAGTGCGCGGACTAGCGGAGGTGGACAGTTCTTC.

The chain carries TRBV21-1 and TRBJ2-7; the table's D call, TRBD2, has no DNA check behind it. TRBV21-1 is described as a pseudogene. The CDR3 sequence is 17 residues long. The CDR3 region is CASSKERSTTKRDEQYF. DNA of the CDR3: TGTGCCAGCAGCAAAGAGCGCAGCACAACAAAGAGAGACGAGCAGTACTTC.